A selection of T cell receptor beta chains follows, all from one sample in a study of OX40 agonist ivuxolimab in advanced cancers. Clones were sequenced by immunoSEQ multiplex PCR, and TCRdb holds only the in-frame ones, with some missing. This table holds some 97,000 clones, around 93% found once. The sample consisted of CD4+ or CD8+ T cells sorted from blood, taken in a trial of the OX40 agonist ivuxolimab. The receptor source for this set is an adult with an advanced solid tumor such as melanoma, head and neck, liver or kidney cancer. Both conserved end residues are trimmed from each CDR3. Part of the rows lack a size; the others show once, few, many or a class for expanded clones.

V gene	clone size	J gene	CDR3 protein
TRBV7-9	NA	TRBJ2-5	ASSRGQKETQY
TRBV11-2	NA	TRBJ2-7	ASSPDRALQY
TRBV7-3	NA	TRBJ2-2	ASSLTLRGGTGELF
TRBV6-1	NA	TRBJ1-5	ASRTRGLSNQPQH
TRBV6-5	NA	TRBJ1-2	ASSGRGRGAYGYT
TRBV11-3	NA	TRBJ2-3	ASMVQTTDTQY
TRBV7-3	once	TRBJ2-1	ASSSGGTGFNEQF
TRBV7-2	NA	TRBJ2-7	ASSFWGVEEQY
TRBV4-3	NA	TRBJ2-7	ASSPDSRADVQY
TRBV12-5	NA	TRBJ1-3	ASGWGISRQRSGNTIY
TRBV19	few	TRBJ1-5	ASSHLTDINQPQH
TRBV7-2	NA	TRBJ1-2	ASAPPNRANYGYT
TRBV10-3	NA	TRBJ2-5	AIRKSTGEETQY
TRBV2	NA	TRBJ1-2	ASRRRDRGYT
TRBV9	NA	TRBJ1-1	ASSRGRGDTEAF
TRBV15	once	TRBJ2-1	ATSRDQKRLAGVNEQF
TRBV6-1	NA	TRBJ1-4	ASSEADGDEKLF
TRBV7-9	NA	TRBJ1-4	ASSLEAGSTEKLF
TRBV6-5	NA	TRBJ2-2	ASTHQTTGELF
TRBV4-2	NA	TRBJ2-3	ASSHGRGGSTDTQY
TRBV7-9	NA	TRBJ1-3	ASSFVGGNTIY
TRBV7-9	NA	TRBJ1-1	ASRGQRNTEAF
TRBV6-1	few	TRBJ1-1	ATRTDWLTEAF
TRBV28	once	TRBJ2-3	ASSPHAPGLAASTDTQY
TRBV7-2	NA	TRBJ2-7	ASSLGGGLAGGKSYEQY
TRBV2	NA	TRBJ2-5	ASNSYFKETQY
TRBV28	few	TRBJ1-2	ASSLKGTDYT
TRBV4-1	NA	TRBJ1-5	ASSQGPGDRSNQPQH
TRBV7-9	NA	TRBJ2-3	ASSLTSGTDTQY
TRBV7-9	NA	TRBJ2-3	ASSFGTSGSTDTQY
TRBV6-1	NA	TRBJ2-5	ASSGDRGTRAQY
TRBV5-6	NA	TRBJ2-7	ASSLGPPGQGSYEQY
TRBV19	NA	TRBJ1-1	ATRYRDVGTEAF
TRBV4-1	once	TRBJ2-2	ASSQGSGANTGELF
TRBV27	NA	TRBJ1-4	ASSFLTGGRTNEKLF
TRBV5-1	NA	TRBJ2-7	ASSDVAYEQY
TRBV28	NA	TRBJ2-2	ASSPITGELF
TRBV9	NA	TRBJ2-2	ASSVGGLTGELF
TRBV11-2	NA	TRBJ2-5	ASSLGETQY
TRBV14	NA	TRBJ1-2	ASSSGQHYGYT
TRBV9	NA	TRBJ1-1	ASSTRTGSTEAF
TRBV7-9	NA	TRBJ2-7	ASSLRPSPDEEQY
TRBV11-1	NA	TRBJ2-5	ASSLSTGVQETQY
TRBV19	NA	TRBJ1-2	ASSITPGAFYGYT
TRBV7-2	few	TRBJ2-1	ASSLETGANNEQF